The source of this T cell receptor beta chain is a study of PD-1 blockade in classical Hodgkin lymphoma. General study findings and limits: By C4D1, CD4+ diversity increased significantly, especially in complete responders. Diversity similar to that of newly diagnosed patients was seen at baseline in complete responders. Lower baseline TCR diversity was reported for newly diagnosed patients than for healthy donors.

Time point indicated: cycle 4 day 1 (C4D1), after six to seven weeks of nivolumab. All trial patients relapsed after autologous stem cell transplantation. Patients had relapsed/refractory classical Hodgkin lymphoma with complete response, partial response or progressive disease as best response. The CDR3 totals 15 residues. CDR1 and CDR2 from the germline V gene are ENHRY and SYGVKD. V lost 5 bases, J lost 3 bases, and 16 bases lay in between. Libraries were prepared by immunoSEQ multiplex PCR; TCRdb keeps only in-frame clonotypes and omits some of them. The table lists about 39,000 clones, around four fifths of them singletons. In the case of this clone: What it binds is not known.

The source material was peripheral blood mononuclear cells (PBMCs), sampled before the fourth cycle of nivolumab. The sequence was collected from a human donor with classical Hodgkin lymphoma. The chain joins TRBV10-3 to TRBJ1-2; D may be TRBD1 (5 bases). This CDR3 reads CAISTQERGHYGYTF. The DNA for the CDR3 is TGTGCCATCAGTACCCAGGAACGGGGCCACTATGGCTACACCTTC.